This is a list of T cell receptor beta chains from one sample in a study of cytomegalovirus exposure and HLA in healthy donors. Here immunoSEQ multiplex PCR was the method, and the copy in TCRdb shows in-frame clones only, minus some. Of 350,000 or so clones detected, 86% appear once; the ten largest clones hold about 0.8%. The material sequenced was PBMCs. These receptors were taken from a woman aged 18-29 years in good health and CMV-seronegative. The CDR3 runs from the conserved cysteine through the conserved F or W. A D gene is named only where the DNA matches it firmly. Size is omitted from some rows. Given values are once, few, many or a class for expanded clones.

size: few; J: TRBJ1-2; D: TRBD1; V: TRBV4-2; DNA: TGTGCCAGCAGCCAAGGTGGACAGGATGGCTACACCTTC; CDR3: CASSQGGQDGYTF
size: .; J: TRBJ2-5; D: .; V: TRBV29-1; DNA: TGCAGCGTACAGGGTTCTGGGGAGACCCAGTACTTC; CDR3: CSVQGSGETQYF
size: .; J: TRBJ2-1; D: TRBD2; V: TRBV18; DNA: TGTGCCAGCTCACCGGGGACTATGAATGAGCAGTTCTTC; CDR3: CASSPGTMNEQFF
size: .; J: TRBJ1-1; D: .; V: TRBV6-1; DNA: TGTGCCAGCAAACTCGGGGGCACTGAAGCTTTCTTT; CDR3: CASKLGGTEAFF
size: .; J: TRBJ2-1; D: .; V: TRBV18; DNA: TGTGCCAGCTCACCTCAAGACACCTACAATGAGCAGTTCTTC; CDR3: CASSPQDTYNEQFF
size: .; J: TRBJ2-1; D: TRBD2; V: TRBV4-3; DNA: TGCGCCAGCAGCCAAGAAGGGATGGCGGGAGTTTACAATGAGCAGTTCTTC; CDR3: CASSQEGMAGVYNEQFF
size: once; J: TRBJ1-1; D: .; V: TRBV20-1; DNA: TGCAGTGCTAGAGAATATTTCCAAGCTTTCTTT; CDR3: CSAREYFQAFF
size: once; J: TRBJ2-7; D: TRBD1; V: TRBV15; DNA: TGTGCCACCAGCGCACGAACCGGGACAGAGCCCTCCTACGAGCAGTACTTC; CDR3: CATSARTGTEPSYEQYF
size: .; J: TRBJ2-7; D: .; V: TRBV7-2; DNA: TGTGCCAGCAGCTTAGTCGACGGGATCTCCTACGAGCAGTACTTC; CDR3: CASSLVDGISYEQYF
size: once; J: TRBJ2-7; D: TRBD2; V: TRBV6-1; DNA: TGTGCCAGCAGTGAAGAGGGCGGGAGCTCCTACGAGCAGTACTTC; CDR3: CASSEEGGSSYEQYF
size: .; J: TRBJ2-3; D: .; V: TRBV9; DNA: TGTGCCAGCAGCGTAGTGGGCCTCATCACAGATACGCAGTATTTT; CDR3: CASSVVGLITDTQYF
size: .; J: TRBJ2-1; D: TRBD1; V: TRBV11-3; DNA: TGTGCCAGCAGCCAACGGACAGGCGCCTACAATGAGCAGTTCTTC; CDR3: CASSQRTGAYNEQFF
size: .; J: TRBJ1-2; D: TRBD1; V: TRBV7-9; DNA: TGTGCCAGCAGCTCAGGGACAGTGGGGGCACAATATGGCTACACCTTC; CDR3: CASSSGTVGAQYGYTF
size: .; J: TRBJ2-1; D: .; V: TRBV5-6; DNA: TGTGCCAGCAGCCCGAGGGTAGGGCAGTTCTTC; CDR3: CASSPRVGQFF
size: .; J: TRBJ1-1; D: TRBD1; V: TRBV7-8; DNA: TGTGCCAGCAGCTCCCGACAGGGAATCGACACTGAAGCTTTCTTT; CDR3: CASSSRQGIDTEAFF
size: .; J: TRBJ2-7; D: TRBD1; V: TRBV7-8; DNA: TGTGCCAGCAGCTTCAAGGGACAGGGCCACGAGCAGTACTTC; CDR3: CASSFKGQGHEQYF
size: .; J: TRBJ1-5; D: TRBD1; V: TRBV28; DNA: TGTGCCAGCAGTCCAAGGGACAGGGACAATCAGCCCCAGCATTTT; CDR3: CASSPRDRDNQPQHF
size: .; J: TRBJ2-2; D: TRBD2; V: TRBV5-1; DNA: TGCGCCAGCAGCTTGGCGATGACTAGCGGGAATCCCGGGGAGCTGTTTTTT; CDR3: CASSLAMTSGNPGELFF